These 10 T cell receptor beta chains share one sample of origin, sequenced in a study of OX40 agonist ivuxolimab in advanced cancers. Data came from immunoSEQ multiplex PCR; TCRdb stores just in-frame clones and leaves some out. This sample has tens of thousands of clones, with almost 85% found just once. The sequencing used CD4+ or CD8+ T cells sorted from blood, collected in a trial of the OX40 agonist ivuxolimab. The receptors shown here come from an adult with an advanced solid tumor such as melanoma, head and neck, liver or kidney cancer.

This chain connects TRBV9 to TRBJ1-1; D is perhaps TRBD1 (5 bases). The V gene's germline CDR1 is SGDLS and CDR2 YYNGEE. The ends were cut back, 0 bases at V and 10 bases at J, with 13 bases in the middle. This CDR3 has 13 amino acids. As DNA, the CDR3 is TGTGCCAGCAGCGTAGGGGGCGAGGCGGGAGCTTTCTTT. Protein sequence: CASSVGGEAGAFF.

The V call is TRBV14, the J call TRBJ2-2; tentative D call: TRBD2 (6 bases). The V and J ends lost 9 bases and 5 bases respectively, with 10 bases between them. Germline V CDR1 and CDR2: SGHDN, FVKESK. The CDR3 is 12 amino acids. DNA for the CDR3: TGTGCCAGTTGGGGGGTAACCGGGGAGCTGTTTTTT. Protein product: CASWGVTGELFF.

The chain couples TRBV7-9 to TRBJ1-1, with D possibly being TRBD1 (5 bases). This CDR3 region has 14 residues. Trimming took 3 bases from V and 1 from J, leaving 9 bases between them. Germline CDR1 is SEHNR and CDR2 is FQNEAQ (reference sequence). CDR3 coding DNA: TGTGCCAGCAGCTTGGGGACCGCGAACACTGAAGCTTTCTTT. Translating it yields CASSLGTANTEAFF.

CDR3 DNA sequence: TGCGCCAGCAGCTTCGGACAGGGGGATGAAAAACTGTTTTTT. The encoded protein is CASSFGQGDEKLFF. This rearrangement joins TRBV5-1 to TRBJ1-4; TRBD1 matches at 10 bases. Trimming took 2 bases from V and 6 from J; bases not matched to a gene: 1. The CDR3 consists of 14 residues. Per germline, CDR1 SGHRS and CDR2 YFSETQ.

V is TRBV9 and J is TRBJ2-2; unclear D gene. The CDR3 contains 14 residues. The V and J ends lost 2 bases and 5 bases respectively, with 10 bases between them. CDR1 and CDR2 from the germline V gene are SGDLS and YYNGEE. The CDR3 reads CASSVDRRTGELFF. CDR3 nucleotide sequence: TGTGCCAGCAGCGTGGACCGTCGTACCGGGGAGCTGTTTTTT.

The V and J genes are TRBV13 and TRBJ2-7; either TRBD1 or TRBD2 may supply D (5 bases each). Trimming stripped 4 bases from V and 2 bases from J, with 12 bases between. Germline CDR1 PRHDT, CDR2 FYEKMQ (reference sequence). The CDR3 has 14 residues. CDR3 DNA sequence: TGTGCCAGCAGCTGGGGGACGGGTACCTACGAGCAGTACTTC. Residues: CASSWGTGTYEQYF.

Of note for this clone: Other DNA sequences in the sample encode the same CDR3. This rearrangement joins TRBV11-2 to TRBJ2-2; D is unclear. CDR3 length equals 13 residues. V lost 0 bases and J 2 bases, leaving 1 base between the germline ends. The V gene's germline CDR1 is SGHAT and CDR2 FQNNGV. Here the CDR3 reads CASSLENTGELFF. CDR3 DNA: TGTGCCAGCAGCTTAGAAAACACCGGGGAGCTGTTTTTT.

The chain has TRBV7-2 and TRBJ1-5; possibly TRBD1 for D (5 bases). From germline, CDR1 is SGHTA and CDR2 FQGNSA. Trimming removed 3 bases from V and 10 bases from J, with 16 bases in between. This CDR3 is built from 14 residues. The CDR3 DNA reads TGTGCCAGCAGCTTTCAGGGTGGAGGTAGCCCCCAGCATTTT. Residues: CASSFQGGGSPQHF.

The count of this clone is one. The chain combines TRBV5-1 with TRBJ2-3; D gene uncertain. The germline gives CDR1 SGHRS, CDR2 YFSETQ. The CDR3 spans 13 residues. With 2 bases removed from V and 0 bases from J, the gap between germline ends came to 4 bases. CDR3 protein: CASSFASTDTQYF. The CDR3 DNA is TGCGCCAGCAGCTTTGCTAGCACAGATACGCAGTATTTT.

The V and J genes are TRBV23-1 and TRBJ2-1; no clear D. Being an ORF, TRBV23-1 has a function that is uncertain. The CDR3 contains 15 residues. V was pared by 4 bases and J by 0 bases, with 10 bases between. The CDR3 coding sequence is TGCGCCAGCAGTCTCCCCCGAAGCTCCTACAATGAGCAGTTCTTC. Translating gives CASSLPRSSYNEQFF.